Below, 27 T cell receptor beta chains from the same sample are listed, as sequenced in a study of T cell responses to AZD1222 COVID-19 vaccine. Clones were read by immunoSEQ multiplex PCR, and TCRdb kept only the in-frame ones, dropping some. The sample lists over 130,000 clones; roughly 88% were seen once. This sample comprised peripheral blood, obtained 28 days after the second AZD1222 dose. The receptors shown here come from an adult who received the AZD1222 COVID-19 vaccine.

The V gene is TRBV19, the J gene TRBJ1-2; 7 bases match TRBD1. From germline, CDR1 is LNHDA and CDR2 SQIVND (reference sequence). After removal of 6 bases from V and 3 bases from J, the junction contained 10 bases not matched to a gene. The CDR3 has 15 amino acids. Here the CDR3 DNA reads TGTGCCAGTAGCTCCCACAGGGGCCAGGACTATGGCTACACCTTC. This gives the protein CASSSHRGQDYGYTF. The variable domain in full, completed from reference TRBV19 and TRBJ1-2, reads DGGITQSPKYLFRKEGQNVTLSCEQNLNHDAMYWYRQDPGQGLRLIYYSQIVNDFQKGDIAEGYSVSREKKESFPLTVTSAQKNPTAFYLCASSSHRGQDYGYTFGSGTRLTVV.

This chain's CDR3 is CAISVVGNTEAFF. The CDR3 nucleotides are TGTGCCATCAGTGTTGTGGGAAACACTGAAGCTTTCTTT. This rearrangement joins TRBV10-3 to TRBJ1-1; no clear D. Trimming pared 4 bases from V and 2 bases from J, leaving 8 bases between. Germline values: CDR1 ENHRY, CDR2 SYGVKD. CDR3 length: 13 amino acids.

The rearrangement links TRBV7-8 to TRBJ1-3; tentative D call: TRBD1 (5 bases). CDR1 SGHVS and CDR2 FQNEAQ come from the germline V gene. This CDR3 has 15 residues. Trimming cost V 1 base and J 0 bases, with 7 bases left between them. As DNA, the CDR3 is TGTGCCAGCAGCTTAGACACAGGCTCTGGAAACACCATATATTTT. Residues: CASSLDTGSGNTIYF.

V usage is TRBV2 and J usage is TRBJ2-1; D is perhaps TRBD2 (6 bases). CDR1 is SNHLY, CDR2 FYNNEI, per germline. Trimming shortened V by 4 bases and J by 4 bases, and 11 bases separated the two germline ends. This CDR3 comprises 14 residues. The CDR3 spells CASSVSGAYNEQFF. The CDR3 DNA is TGTGCCAGCAGTGTTAGCGGAGCGTACAATGAGCAGTTCTTC. Combining the CDR3 with reference TRBV2 and TRBJ2-1 gives the whole variable domain EPEVTQTPSHQVTQMGQEVILRCVPISNHLYFYWYRQILGQKVEFLVSFYNNEISEKSEIFDDQFSVERPDGSNFTLKIRSTKLEDSAMYFCASSVSGAYNEQFFGPGTRLTVL.

The chain employs TRBV13 and TRBJ2-2; no firm D call. This CDR3 contains 15 residues. Trimming took off 0 bases at V and 1 base at J, with 6 bases between the two ends. Germline V gene sequence: CDR1 PRHDT, CDR2 FYEKMQ (reference sequence). The DNA for the CDR3 is TGTGCCAGCAGCTTAGGACTACAGAACACCGGGGAGCTGTTTTTT. It translates to CASSLGLQNTGELFF.

The CDR3 DNA reads as TGTGCCAGCAGCTTAACCGGGACGGGGAACTATGGCTACACCTTC. Amino acids: CASSLTGTGNYGYTF. V usage is TRBV7-9 and J usage is TRBJ1-2, with D perhaps TRBD1 (5 bases). The CDR3 is 15 residues long. V gave up 2 bases and J gave up 2 bases, with 12 bases separating them. Germline V gives CDR1 SEHNR, CDR2 FQNEAQ (reference sequence).

This chain uses TRBV6-5 with TRBJ1-5; no definite D call. Germline V gene data show CDR1 as MNHEY and CDR2 as SVGAGI. Between the trimmed V and J ends, which lost 10 bases and 1 base, there was a span of 14 bases. The CDR3 is 14 residues long. CDR3 sequence reads: CATSRQLSNQPQHF. The CDR3 nucleotides are TGTGCCACCTCTCGGCAGCTCAGCAATCAGCCCCAGCATTTT.

V gene TRBV28 combines with J gene TRBJ1-2; D might be TRBD1 (5 bases). Trimming stripped 8 bases from V and 5 bases from J, with 12 bases between. CDR1 and CDR2 from the germline V gene are MDHEN and SYDVKM. CDR3 length: 12 amino acids. CDR3 sequence (DNA): TGTGCCAGCTTACAGACAGTTTATGGCTACACCTTC. This encodes CASLQTVYGYTF.

Points on this clone: An end of the junction does not agree with germline; a read error may underlie this. This chain connects TRBV7-7 to TRBJ2-7; 12 bases are a match to TRBD2. Germline loops: CDR1 SSHAT, CDR2 FNYEAQ (reference sequence). The CDR3 is 14 residues long. The CDR3 protein is CASSSSGRAFEQYF. DNA for the CDR3: TGTGCTAGCAGCTCTAGCGGGAGGGCCTTCGAGCAGTACTTC. Combining the CDR3 with reference TRBV7-7 and TRBJ2-7 gives the whole variable domain GAGVSQSPRYKVTKRGQDVTLRCDPISSHATLYWYQQALGQGPEFLTYFNYEAQPDKSGLPSDRFSAERPEGSISTLTIQRTEQRDSAMYRCASSSSGRAFEQYFGPGTRLTVT.

The chain has TRBV6-4 and TRBJ1-5; possible D gene TRBD1, 5 bases. Germline CDR1 is MRHNA and CDR2 is SNTAGT. The V end lost 3 bases, the J end lost 5 bases, and 8 bases lay between the germline ends. The length of the CDR3 is 13 residues. As DNA, the CDR3 is TGTGCCAGCAGTGAGGGGGGGGATCAGCCCCAGCATTTT. It encodes CASSEGGDQPQHF.

The gene calls are TRBV11-3 and TRBJ2-2, with D possibly TRBD2 on 6 matching bases. CDR1 and CDR2 (germline): SGHNT, YENEEA. The CDR3 is 16 residues long. The germline V and J ends were trimmed by 5 bases and 6 bases, with 19 bases remaining between them. The CDR3 loop reads CASSQGRGRISGELFF. The CDR3 bases are TGTGCCAGCAGCCAGGGCCGGGGGAGGATATCCGGGGAGCTGTTTTTT.

This chain uses TRBV6-5 with TRBJ1-6; tentatively, D is TRBD1 (5 bases). This CDR3 region has 15 residues. The germline V gene has CDR1 MNHEY and CDR2 SVGAGI. V lost 2 bases, J lost 7 bases, and 12 bases lay in between. CDR3 sequence: CASSYLNGGNSPLHF. In DNA, the CDR3 is TGTGCCAGCAGTTACCTCAATGGGGGGAATTCACCCCTCCACTTT.

The V call is TRBV5-1, the J call TRBJ2-2; weak D call: TRBD2 (5 bases). V lost 6 bases to trimming and J lost 6 bases, with 18 bases between them. The CDR3 has 15 residues. The germline gives CDR1 SGHRS, CDR2 YFSETQ. The CDR3 here is CASKIAEGSPGELFF. CDR3 sequence (DNA): TGCGCCAGCAAGATAGCCGAGGGTTCTCCCGGGGAGCTGTTTTTT.

About this clone itself: An end of the junction differs from the germline gene, which may be a read error. The genes are TRBV5-1 and TRBJ2-7, with 7 positions matching TRBD1. This CDR3 is built from 14 residues. Germline lookup yields CDR1 SGHRS and CDR2 YFSETQ. In DNA form, the CDR3 reads TGCGCCAGCAGCTACGGGACAGCCTCCTCCGAGCAGTACTTC. This sequence encodes CASSYGTASSEQYF.

The chain carries TRBV10-3 and TRBJ2-7; 7 nucleotides match TRBD2. The length of the CDR3 is 17 residues. V lost 0 bases to trimming and J lost 5 bases; unmatched junction nucleotides: 13. Germline V gene data show CDR1 as ENHRY and CDR2 as SYGVKD. As DNA, the CDR3 is TGTGCCATCAGTGAGTCGGTGCGTGGCGGGAGTATCCACGAGCAGTACTTC. This encodes CAISESVRGGSIHEQYF.

V usage is TRBV9 and J usage is TRBJ2-5, with D unclear. Germline V gene lookup returns CDR1 SGDLS and CDR2 YYNGEE. Trimming removed 0 bases from V and 5 bases from J, with 17 bases in between. This CDR3 has 16 residues. CDR3 loop: CASSVASVPVMETQYF. CDR3 nucleotides: TGTGCCAGCAGCGTAGCGTCAGTCCCTGTTATGGAGACCCAGTACTTC.

The sample holds one count of this clone. Other DNA sequences within the sample encode an identical CDR3. This chain connects TRBV19 to TRBJ2-2; the D gene could be TRBD1 or TRBD2 (5 bases each). V dropped 6 bases and J dropped 4 bases, with 6 bases sitting between them. The CDR3 contains 12 residues. Germline V CDR1 and CDR2: LNHDA, SQIVND (reference sequence). The CDR3 DNA is TGTGCCAGTAGGAGGGGCACCGGGGAGCTGTTTTTT. This gives the protein CASRRGTGELFF.

V and J are TRBV28 and TRBJ1-2; D is perhaps TRBD1 (5 bases). The CDR3 runs 12 residues. V was shortened by 6 bases and J by 8 bases, with 13 bases between the two germline ends. Germline CDR1 is MDHEN and CDR2 is SYDVKM. The CDR3: CASSTTGTGYTF. In DNA form, the CDR3 reads TGTGCCAGCAGCACCACCGGGACCGGCTACACCTTC.

Concerning this clone itself: The same CDR3 also results from other DNA sequences found in this sample. V usage is TRBV28 and J usage is TRBJ1-5; weak D call: TRBD1 (6 bases). Germline CDR1 is MDHEN and CDR2 is SYDVKM. V shed 3 bases and J shed 3 bases, with 12 bases lying between them. The CDR3 sequence is 15 residues long. The CDR3 DNA reads TGTGCCAGCAGTTTTGTACAGGGAAACAATCAGCCCCAGCATTTT. Residues: CASSFVQGNNQPQHF.

This chain links TRBV2 with TRBJ2-1; D is uncertain. CDR3 length equals 15 residues. From germline, CDR1 is SNHLY and CDR2 FYNNEI. V lost 4 bases, J lost 3 bases, and 13 bases lay in between. As DNA, the CDR3 is TGTGCCAGCAGTGCCGGGCTTAATATCTACAATGAGCAGTTCTTC. It specifies CASSAGLNIYNEQFF. Supplemented by reference TRBV2 and TRBJ2-1, the full variable domain reads EPEVTQTPSHQVTQMGQEVILRCVPISNHLYFYWYRQILGQKVEFLVSFYNNEISEKSEIFDDQFSVERPDGSNFTLKIRSTKLEDSAMYFCASSAGLNIYNEQFFGPGTRLTVL.

The chain couples TRBV29-1 to TRBJ2-2; 8 bases are shared with TRBD1. V dropped 6 bases and J dropped 0; count of bases not matched to a gene: 9. This CDR3 has 16 amino acids. The germline V gene has CDR1 SQVTM and CDR2 ANQGSEA. CDR3 nucleotide sequence: TGCAGCGTAGACTCTGGGACAGGAGCGAACACCGGGGAGCTGTTTTTT. Translated, it gives CSVDSGTGANTGELFF.

The V call is TRBV5-4, the J call TRBJ1-1; weak D call: TRBD1 (5 bases). CDR3 size: 15 residues. Germline CDR1 SGHNT, CDR2 YYREEE (reference sequence). Deletions cut 3 bases from V and 0 bases from J, with 12 bases between. The CDR3 region is CASSYNKGMNTEAFF. DNA of the CDR3: TGTGCCAGCAGCTATAACAAGGGGATGAACACTGAAGCTTTCTTT. The variable domain in full, completed from reference TRBV5-4 and TRBJ1-1, reads ETGVTQSPTHLIKTRGQQVTLRCSSQSGHNTVSWYQQALGQGPQFIFQYYREEENGRGNFPPRFSGLQFPNYSSELNVNALELDDSALYLCASSYNKGMNTEAFFGQGTRLTVV.

The V call is TRBV2, the J call TRBJ1-4; D remains ambiguous. Germline-derived CDR1 and CDR2 are SNHLY and FYNNEI. Trimming took 5 bases from V and 7 from J, leaving 14 bases between them. The CDR3 sequence is 14 residues long. The CDR3 protein is CASSNGRGGEKLFF. CDR3 in DNA: TGTGCCAGCAGTAACGGGAGAGGAGGTGAAAAACTGTTTTTT.

This clone occurred a few times. J is TRBJ1-1 and V is TRBV3-1 (or the pseudogene TRBV3-2), with 8 bases that match TRBD1. After removal of 2 bases from V and 11 bases from J, the junction contained 4 bases not matched to a gene. Germline lookup yields CDR1 LGHDT and CDR2 YNNKEL (reference sequence). The length of the CDR3 is 12 residues. CDR3 DNA: TGTGCCAGCAGCCAACGGGCAGGGGGCGCTTTCTTT. This codes for CASSQRAGGAFF.

The chain employs TRBV7-2 and TRBJ2-3; D not certain. Trimming cost V 5 bases and J 9 bases, with 15 bases left between them. The CDR3 runs to 13 residues. The germline CDR1 and CDR2 sequences are SGHTA and FQGNSA. The CDR3 sequence is CASSPLGIETQYF. In DNA, the CDR3 is TGTGCCAGCAGCCCCCTAGGGATTGAGACGCAGTATTTT.

J is TRBJ2-1 and V is TRBV7-3; TRBD1 matches at 8 bases. V was clipped by 6 bases and J by 6 bases; unmatched bases: 7. The CDR3 covers 14 residues. The germline V gene has CDR1 SGHTA and CDR2 FQGTGA. CDR3 loop: CASRPGQESNEQFF. CDR3 sequence (DNA): TGTGCCAGCAGACCGGGACAGGAGAGCAATGAGCAGTTCTTC.

The rearrangement joins TRBV24-1 to TRBJ2-5; D is unclear. The CDR3 loop spans 14 amino acids. CDR1 and CDR2 from the germline V gene are KGHDR and SFDVKD. V gave up 7 bases and J gave up 4 bases, with 15 bases separating them. DNA for the CDR3: TGTGCCACCAGCCCTGCGGTGGGTGGAGAGACCCAGTACTTC. It encodes CATSPAVGGETQYF.